Here is one T cell receptor (beta chain) with its context. What it binds is not known. The record originates from a study of T cell clonotyping in hematopoietic cell transplantation. Measured with immunoSEQ multiplex PCR; TCRdb has only the in-frame clones, and not every one. The table records nearly 9,500 clones, nearly 98% of them present only once. The J segment lost 7 bases and the V segment lost 5 bases, leaving 8 bases of the junction unmatched. This CDR3 has 15 residues. Germline V lookup: CDR1 MNHNY, CDR2 SVGAGI (reference sequence). Study outcomes and limitations: No sorting was done, leaving CD4 and CD8 contributions mixed. Higher Inverse Simpson Index values in graft donor and pretransplant recipient predicted broader posttransplant TCR diversity.

This chain joins TRBV6-6 and TRBJ1-6; 7 bases match TRBD1. The input for sequencing was peripheral blood mononuclear cells, taken 100 days after allogeneic stem cell transplant. This TCR was recovered from a male patient between 60 and 69 years old who had an allogeneic stem cell transplant from a related donor, so the T cells may come from the graft donor. Some clones in this sample may be carry-over from other donors' samples. CDR3 in DNA: TGTGCCAGCAGTCAGAGACAGGGTCTCAATTCACCCCTCCACTTT. This encodes CASSQRQGLNSPLHF.